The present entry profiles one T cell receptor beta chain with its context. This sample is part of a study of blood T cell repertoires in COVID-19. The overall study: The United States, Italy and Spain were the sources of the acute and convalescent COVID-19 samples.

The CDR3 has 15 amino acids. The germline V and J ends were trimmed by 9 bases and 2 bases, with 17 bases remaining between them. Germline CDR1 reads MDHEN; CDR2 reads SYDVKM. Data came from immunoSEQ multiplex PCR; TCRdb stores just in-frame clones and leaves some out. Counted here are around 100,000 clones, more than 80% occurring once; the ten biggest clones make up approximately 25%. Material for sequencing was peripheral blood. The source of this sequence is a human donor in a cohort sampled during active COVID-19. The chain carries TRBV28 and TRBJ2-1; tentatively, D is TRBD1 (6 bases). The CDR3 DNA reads TGTGCCAGTGTGAGGGGGACGGGCACCTACAATGAGCAGTTCTTC. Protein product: CASVRGTGTYNEQFF.